The T cell receptor beta chain described here comes from a study of T cell repertoires in cytomegalovirus infection. Study-wide points: Cumulative frequency of public TCR beta families picked out carriers of CMV plus the relevant HLA.

This clonotype was found a few times. Its antigen is currently unknown. The CDR3 is 15 amino acids. Looked up from germline, CDR1 is MNHNY and CDR2 is SVGAGI (reference sequence). V shed 6 bases and J shed 5 bases, with 19 bases lying between them. TCRdb reprocessed the reads via MiXCR and lists one record per CDR3 protein. The table shows over 90,000 distinct CDR3 sequences, with approximately 15% occurring only once. The sample was PBMCs. This receptor was taken from a human donor in good health (CMV status not recorded). Some clones in this sample may be carry-over from other donors' samples. This chain connects TRBV6-6 to TRBJ2-5; possible D gene TRBD1, 6 bases. The CDR3 here is CASSGQPDNRETQYF. The CDR3, as DNA: TGTGCCAGCAGCGGACAGCCCGACAATAGGGAGACCCAGTACTTC.